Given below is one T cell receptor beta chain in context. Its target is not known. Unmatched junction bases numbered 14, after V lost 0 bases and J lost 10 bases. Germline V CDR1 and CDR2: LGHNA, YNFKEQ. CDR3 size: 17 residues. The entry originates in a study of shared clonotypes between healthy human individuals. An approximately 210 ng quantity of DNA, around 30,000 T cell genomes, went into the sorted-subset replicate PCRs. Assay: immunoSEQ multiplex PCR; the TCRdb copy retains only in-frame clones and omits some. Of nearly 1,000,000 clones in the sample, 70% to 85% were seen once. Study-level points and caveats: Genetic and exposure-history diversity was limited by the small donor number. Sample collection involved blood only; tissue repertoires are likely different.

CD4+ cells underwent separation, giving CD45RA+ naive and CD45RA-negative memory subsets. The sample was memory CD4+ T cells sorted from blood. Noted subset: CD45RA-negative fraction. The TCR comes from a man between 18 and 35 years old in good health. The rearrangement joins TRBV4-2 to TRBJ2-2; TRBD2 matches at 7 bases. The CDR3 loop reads CASSQDPAGTPWEELFF. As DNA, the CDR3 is TGTGCCAGCAGCCAAGATCCAGCGGGGACTCCCTGGGAGGAGCTGTTTTTT.